These T cell receptor beta chains were read from a single sample in a study of T cell changes during pregnancy in multiple sclerosis. TCRdb's table, derived via immunoSEQ multiplex PCR, lists solely in-frame clones and lacks some. There are about 36,000 clones in the sample; approximately 92% occur only once, and 1.2% lies in the top ten. Sequenced input: PBMCs (not recorded whether the cells were cultured). These receptor sequences come from a female donor with multiple sclerosis, enrolled in a pregnancy study. Both conserved end residues are part of each CDR3. Each record gives: clone size, V gene, D gene, CDR3 protein. A D gene is named only where the DNA matches it firmly. Size values are once, few and many counts, or a class for expanded clones, and some rows have none.

clone size: -
V gene: TRBV7-9
D gene: -
CDR3 protein: CASSPPRRQGGWYNEQFF

clone size: -
V gene: TRBV6-5
D gene: -
CDR3 protein: CASSSTGQETQYF

clone size: -
V gene: TRBV5-4
D gene: -
CDR3 protein: CASSLPPKDEQFF

clone size: -
V gene: TRBV30
D gene: -
CDR3 protein: CAWSVVSTRTDTQYF

clone size: once
V gene: TRBV1
D gene: -
CDR3 protein: CTSSPGTRPCNEQFF

clone size: -
V gene: TRBV5-1
D gene: -
CDR3 protein: CASSTSTDTQYF

clone size: -
V gene: TRBV19
D gene: -
CDR3 protein: CASSIQGNTGELFF

clone size: -
V gene: TRBV5-6
D gene: -
CDR3 protein: CASSLEQLEQFF

clone size: -
V gene: TRBV5-4
D gene: -
CDR3 protein: CASSFDRKAPYEQYF

clone size: once
V gene: TRBV7-2
D gene: TRBD2
CDR3 protein: CATETSAQAYNEQFF

clone size: -
V gene: TRBV9
D gene: TRBD2
CDR3 protein: CASSVREGAEQYF

clone size: -
V gene: TRBV7-9
D gene: TRBD1
CDR3 protein: CASHFPDRGSSYEQYF

clone size: -
V gene: TRBV2
D gene: -
CDR3 protein: CASRGEMNTEAFF

clone size: -
V gene: TRBV28
D gene: -
CDR3 protein: CASSLVGQFEQYF

clone size: -
V gene: TRBV19
D gene: TRBD2
CDR3 protein: CASSIAVTSGYTDTQYF

clone size: -
V gene: TRBV7-9
D gene: -
CDR3 protein: CASSPPPTSYEAFF

clone size: -
V gene: TRBV7-7
D gene: TRBD2
CDR3 protein: CASSPGTSGTSYEQFF

clone size: -
V gene: TRBV6-5
D gene: -
CDR3 protein: CASRRPSTDTQYF

clone size: once
V gene: TRBV29-1
D gene: TRBD2
CDR3 protein: CSVDGTRGLDEQFF

clone size: -
V gene: TRBV7-9
D gene: TRBD1
CDR3 protein: CASSAWDRGDYEQYF

clone size: -
V gene: TRBV29-1
D gene: TRBD1
CDR3 protein: CSVEAGGSGYTF

clone size: once
V gene: TRBV2
D gene: -
CDR3 protein: CASSHPGTGGMGEQYF

clone size: -
V gene: TRBV4-1
D gene: -
CDR3 protein: CASSQAPTGIPYEQYF

clone size: -
V gene: TRBV28
D gene: -
CDR3 protein: CASSFVLGTYEQYF

clone size: -
V gene: TRBV14
D gene: TRBD2
CDR3 protein: CASSQALAEQETQYF

clone size: -
V gene: TRBV4-3
D gene: TRBD1
CDR3 protein: CASSHDTGQGYGYTF

clone size: -
V gene: TRBV30
D gene: -
CDR3 protein: CAWKWQPGILYGYTF

clone size: -
V gene: TRBV2
D gene: -
CDR3 protein: CASNWEETQYF

clone size: -
V gene: TRBV27
D gene: -
CDR3 protein: CASSPPPGLARDTQYF

clone size: once
V gene: TRBV7-6
D gene: -
CDR3 protein: CASSLAFGAASSYNEQFF

clone size: -
V gene: TRBV7-9
D gene: -
CDR3 protein: CASSSSGPTEAFF

clone size: -
V gene: TRBV7-2
D gene: TRBD1
CDR3 protein: CASSLTGTGAGDTQYF

clone size: -
V gene: TRBV4-1
D gene: -
CDR3 protein: CASSPLFQMNTEAFF